The present TCR beta chain was sequenced within a study of blood T cell repertoires in COVID-19. The germline gives CDR1 MNHEY, CDR2 SMNVEV (reference sequence). The junction had 7 bases not matched to a gene; V was cut back by 4 bases and J by 0 bases. This CDR3 region has 17 residues. Here immunoSEQ multiplex PCR was the method, and the copy in TCRdb shows in-frame clones only, minus some. This sample carries over 400,000 clones, roughly nine tenths of them seen once, and the ten largest clones take more than 7.5%. The chain couples TRBV27 to TRBJ2-2; 8 bases match TRBD1. This receptor was taken from a woman aged 60-70 years who had recovered from COVID-19. Source material: PBMCs or T cells enriched from blood (not recorded which). DNA for the CDR3: TGTGCCAGCAGTTCCCGACAGGGGCCGGCGAACACCGGGGAGCTGTTTTTT. Protein product: CASSSRQGPANTGELFF.